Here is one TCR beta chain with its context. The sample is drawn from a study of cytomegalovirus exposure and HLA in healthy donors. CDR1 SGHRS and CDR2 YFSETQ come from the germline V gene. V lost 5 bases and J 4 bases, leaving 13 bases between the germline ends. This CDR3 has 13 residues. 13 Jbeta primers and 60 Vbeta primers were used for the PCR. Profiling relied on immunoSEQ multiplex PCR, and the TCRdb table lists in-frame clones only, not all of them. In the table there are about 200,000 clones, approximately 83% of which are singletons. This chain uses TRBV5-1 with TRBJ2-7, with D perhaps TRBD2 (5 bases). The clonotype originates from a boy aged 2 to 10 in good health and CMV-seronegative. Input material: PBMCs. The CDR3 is CASSWENVYEQYF. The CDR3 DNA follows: TGCGCCAGCAGTTGGGAGAATGTGTACGAGCAGTACTTC. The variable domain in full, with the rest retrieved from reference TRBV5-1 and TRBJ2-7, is KAGVTQTPRYLIKTRGQQVTLSCSPISGHRSVSWYQQTPGQGLQFLFEYFSETQRNKGNFPGRFSGRQFSNSRSEMNVSTLELGDSALYLCASSWENVYEQYFGPGTRLTVT.